This TCR beta chain was captured in a study of Ad26.COV2.S vaccination and SARS-CoV-2 variants. Study at large: Participants got Ad26.COV2.S intramuscularly, once or twice 56 days apart. Whole-study results and caveats: The TCR breadth and depth analyses may have understated or missed part of the total T cell responses.

Stated treatment: roughly 18 received Ad26.COV2.S at low or high dose, single or two shots; about five received placebo; per-sample allocation not given. Specimen acquisition occurred on day 63 following the initial vaccine or placebo injection. The protocol was immunoSEQ multiplex PCR, while the TCRdb copy is restricted to in-frame clones and leaves out a portion. Among about half a million clones, approximately 90% were seen once, and the ten largest hold about 1.7%. Concerning this clone: The antigen is undetermined.

The CDR3 is made up of 16 amino acids. Trimming left V 0 bases short and J 0 bases short, with 7 bases between. The germline CDR1 and CDR2 sequences are KGHDR and SFDVKD. The receptor's source is a person aged 18-65 years who received the Ad26.COV2.S COVID-19 vaccine or a placebo. The rearrangement links TRBV24-1 to TRBJ2-2; D is ambiguous. The material was peripheral blood, obtained in a trial of Ad26.COV2.S vaccine versus placebo. Here the CDR3 DNA reads TGTGCCACCAGTGATTTGGGCGATACGAACACCGGGGAGCTGTTTTTT. Residues: CATSDLGDTNTGELFF.